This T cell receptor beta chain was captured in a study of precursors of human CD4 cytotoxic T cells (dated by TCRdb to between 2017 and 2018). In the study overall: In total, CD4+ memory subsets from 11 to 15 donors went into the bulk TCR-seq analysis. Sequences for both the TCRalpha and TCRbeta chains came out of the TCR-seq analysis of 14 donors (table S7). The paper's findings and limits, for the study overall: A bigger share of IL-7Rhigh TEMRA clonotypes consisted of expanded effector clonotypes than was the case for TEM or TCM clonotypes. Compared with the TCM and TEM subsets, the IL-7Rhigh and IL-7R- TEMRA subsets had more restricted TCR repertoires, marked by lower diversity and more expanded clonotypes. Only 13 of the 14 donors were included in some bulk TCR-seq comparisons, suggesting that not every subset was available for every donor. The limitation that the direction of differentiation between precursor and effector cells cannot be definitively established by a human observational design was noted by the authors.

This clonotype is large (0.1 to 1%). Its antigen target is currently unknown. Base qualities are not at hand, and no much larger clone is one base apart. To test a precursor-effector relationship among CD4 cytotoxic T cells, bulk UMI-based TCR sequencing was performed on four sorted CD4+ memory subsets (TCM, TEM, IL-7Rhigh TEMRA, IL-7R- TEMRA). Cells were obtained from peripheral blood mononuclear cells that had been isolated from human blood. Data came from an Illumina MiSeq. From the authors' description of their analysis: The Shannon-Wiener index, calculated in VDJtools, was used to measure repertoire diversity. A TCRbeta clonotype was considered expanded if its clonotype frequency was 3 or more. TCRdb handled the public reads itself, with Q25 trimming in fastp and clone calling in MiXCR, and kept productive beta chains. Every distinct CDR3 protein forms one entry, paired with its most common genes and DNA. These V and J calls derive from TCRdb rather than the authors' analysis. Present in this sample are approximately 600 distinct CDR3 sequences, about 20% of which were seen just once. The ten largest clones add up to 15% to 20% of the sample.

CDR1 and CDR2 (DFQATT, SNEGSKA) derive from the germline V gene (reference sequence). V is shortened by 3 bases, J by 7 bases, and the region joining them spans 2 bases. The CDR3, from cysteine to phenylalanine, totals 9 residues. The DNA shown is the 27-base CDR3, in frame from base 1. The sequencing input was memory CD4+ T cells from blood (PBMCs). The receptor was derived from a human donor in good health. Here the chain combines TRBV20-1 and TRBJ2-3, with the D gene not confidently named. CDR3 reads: CSARNTQYF. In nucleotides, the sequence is TGCAGTGCTAGGAATACGCAGTATTTT.